This passage covers 10 T cell receptor beta chains from one sample sequenced in a study of CD8 T cells in ankylosing spondylitis. TCRdb called the 5' RACE reads again in MiXCR, with one record for every CDR3 protein. The repertoire holds some 290,000 distinct CDR3 sequences, with roughly 20% as singletons. The specimen sequenced was blood, either unsorted or a sorted T cell fraction (not recorded which). The receptors originated from a male donor with ankylosing spondylitis or in good health (not recorded which).

The V gene is TRBV11-2, the J gene TRBJ2-5, with D uncertain. V dropped 0 bases and J dropped 2 bases, with 10 bases sitting between them. The CDR3 is 15 amino acids. Germline CDR1 reads SGHAT; CDR2 reads FQNNGV. For the CDR3, the DNA is TGTGCCAGCAGCTTAGATGTATTCAGTCAAGAGACCCAGTACTTC. This codes for CASSLDVFSQETQYF.

This clonotype was detected a few times. The chain carries TRBV14 and TRBJ1-2; D perhaps matches TRBD1 (5 bases). This CDR3 has 16 residues. Between the trimmed V and J ends, which lost 0 bases and 4 bases, there was a span of 15 bases. Per germline, CDR1 SGHDN and CDR2 FVKESK. In nucleotides, the CDR3 is TGTGCCAGCAGCCAAGAAGGGCACAGGTCCTTCTATGGCTACACCTTC. This encodes CASSQEGHRSFYGYTF.

The V gene is TRBV5-1, the J gene TRBJ2-3, with 8 positions matching TRBD1. Germline CDR1 and CDR2: SGHRS and YFSETQ. The CDR3 covers 16 residues. J gave up 4 bases and V 2 bases, and 9 bases lay outside the gene matches. DNA of the CDR3: TGCGCCAGCAGCTTCTCCGGACAGGGTAGTGCAGATACGCAGTATTTT. Protein sequence: CASSFSGQGSADTQYF.

Remarks on this clonotype: At one end, the junction sequence differs from germline, possibly due to a read error. This sequence joins TRBV19 and TRBJ1-1; D is uncertain. The germline CDR1 and CDR2 sequences are LNHDA and SQIVND (reference sequence). CDR3 length: 12 amino acids. CDR3 region: CASSIGSTEAFF. The CDR3 DNA follows: TGTGCCAGTAGCATAGGCTCCACTGAAGCTTTCTTT.

A few counts support this clonotype. This chain links TRBV4-1 with TRBJ1-5; 11 bases align to TRBD1. This CDR3 has 19 amino acids. The germline gives CDR1 MGHRA, CDR2 YSYEKL. V lost 0 bases, J lost 6 bases, and 13 bases stayed unmatched. CDR3 amino acids: CASSQDLSHGTGGFQPQHF. CDR3 DNA sequence: TGCGCCAGCAGCCAAGATCTCTCCCATGGGACAGGGGGTTTTCAGCCCCAGCATTTT.

This clonotype was counted many times. This chain links TRBV29-1 with TRBJ2-3; TRBD1 aligns across 7 bases. CDR1 SQVTM and CDR2 ANQGSEA come from the germline V gene. CDR3 size: 14 residues. V lost 6 bases to trimming and J lost 2 bases; unmatched junction nucleotides: 8. CDR3 loop: CSVLGQAITDTQYF. CDR3 sequence (DNA): TGCAGCGTGCTCGGACAGGCCATCACAGATACGCAGTATTTT.

This chain links TRBV29-1 with TRBJ1-1; TRBD1 aligns across 9 bases. Per germline, CDR1 SQVTM and CDR2 ANQGSEA. This CDR3 region has 13 residues. CDR3 in amino acids: CNVGTGMNTEAFF. The CDR3 DNA reads TGCAACGTAGGGACAGGGATGAACACTGAAGCTTTCTTT.

This clonotype has ten or more counts. The CDR3 bases are TGTGCCATCAGAGATACAGGGAGGTACGAGCAGTACGTC. This encodes CAIRDTGRYEQYV. The rearrangement uses TRBV10-3 and TRBJ2-7; D might be TRBD1 or TRBD2, each matching 6 bases. The CDR3 is made up of 13 amino acids. Germline CDR1 and CDR2: ENHRY and SYGVKD. With 6 bases removed from V and 4 bases from J, the gap between germline ends came to 13 bases.

For this clonotype: This may be a read error, as it is one base from a much larger clone. The chain employs TRBV6-5 and TRBJ1-2, with TRBD1 as a possible D gene (6 bases). The germline V gene encodes CDR1 MNHEY and CDR2 SVGAGI. The CDR3 covers 14 residues. The CDR3 sequence: CASSYSDSTYDYTF. Written as DNA, the CDR3 is TGTGCCAGCAGTTACTCGGACAGCACCTATGACTACACCTTC.

The gene calls are TRBV29-1 and TRBJ2-1; TRBD2 matches at 11 bases. CDR3 size: 15 residues. CDR1 is SQVTM, CDR2 ANQGSEA, per germline. V lost 0 bases and J lost 7; bases outside the gene matches: 5. CDR3 nucleotides: TGCAGCGTTGAAGATCAAGGGACTAGCGGTAATGAGCAGTTCTTC. Its protein product is CSVEDQGTSGNEQFF.